The source of this T cell receptor beta chain is a study of regulatory T cells in long-lasting Graves disease. Study outcomes and limitations: Owing to a sample size that was small, accuracy may have been reduced.

Deletions cut 4 bases from V and 2 bases from J, with 19 bases between. Looked up from germline, CDR1 is MGHRA and CDR2 is YSYEKL. The CDR3 runs 17 residues. Remarks on this clonotype: Its specificity is not known.

Noted time point: newly diagnosed GD, antithyroid drugs for less than 3 months. PBMCs were the source of the RNA used for TCR sequencing. Through Arm-PCR of CDR3 regions and iRepertoire HTBI primers, TCR beta libraries were built. TCRdb passed the multiplex PCR reads through MiXCR, listing each CDR3 protein once. The table lists more than 350,000 distinct CDR3 sequences, around 14% of them singletons, with around 17% in the top ten. The sample also formed part of further work on T cells in Graves' hyperthyroidism and ophthalmopathy. According to that study: Each diagnosis drew on symptoms, thyroxine, TRAb, thyroid ultrasound and orbital computed tomography findings.

The TCR was taken from a woman aged 30 to 39 with Graves disease. Sequenced material: peripheral blood mononuclear cells (PBMCs), taken at new diagnosis, from a patient treated with antithyroid drugs. The rearrangement uses TRBV4-1 and TRBJ2-3; no reliable D call. The CDR3 reads CASSRIPTWFSTDTQYF. DNA for the CDR3: TGCGCCAGCAGCCGAATTCCAACCTGGTTTTCCACAGATACGCAGTATTTT.